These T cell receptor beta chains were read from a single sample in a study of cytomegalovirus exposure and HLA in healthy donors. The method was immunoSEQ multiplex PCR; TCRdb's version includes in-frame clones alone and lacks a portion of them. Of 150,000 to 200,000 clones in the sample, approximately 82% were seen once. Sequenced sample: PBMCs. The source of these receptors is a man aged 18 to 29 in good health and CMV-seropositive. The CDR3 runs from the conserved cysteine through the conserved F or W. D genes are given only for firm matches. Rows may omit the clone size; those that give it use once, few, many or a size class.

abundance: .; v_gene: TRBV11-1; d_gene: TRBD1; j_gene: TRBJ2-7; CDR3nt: TGTGCCAGCAGCTTTACCGGGACAGGGAGGTACGAGCAGTACTTC; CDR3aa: CASSFTGTGRYEQYF
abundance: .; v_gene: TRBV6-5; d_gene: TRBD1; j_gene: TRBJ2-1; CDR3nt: TGTGCCAGCAGTTACAACCCGGCAGGGGGAAGCAATGAGCAGTTCTTC; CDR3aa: CASSYNPAGGSNEQFF
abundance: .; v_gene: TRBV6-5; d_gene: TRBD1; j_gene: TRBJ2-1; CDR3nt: TGTGCCAGCAGTAAGGACAGGGGATTTAATGAGCAGTTCTTC; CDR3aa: CASSKDRGFNEQFF
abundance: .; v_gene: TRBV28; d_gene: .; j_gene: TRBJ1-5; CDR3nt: TGTGCCAGCAGTCCGGGCAGGGCCCAGCCCCAGCATTTT; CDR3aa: CASSPGRAQPQHF
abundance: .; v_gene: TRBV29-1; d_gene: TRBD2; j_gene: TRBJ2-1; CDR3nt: TGCAGCGTTCCCCCTAGCGGGAGGGCCCGGGAGCAGTTCTTC; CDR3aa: CSVPPSGRAREQFF
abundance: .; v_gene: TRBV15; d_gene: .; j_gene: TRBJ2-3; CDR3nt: TGTGCCACCAGCAGCCGTATCGCAGATACGCAGTATTTT; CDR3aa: CATSSRIADTQYF
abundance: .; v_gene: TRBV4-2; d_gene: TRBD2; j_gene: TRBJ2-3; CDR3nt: TGTGCCAGCAGCCAAGGCGGGACTAGCGGCTCACAAGATACGCAGTATTTT; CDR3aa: CASSQGGTSGSQDTQYF
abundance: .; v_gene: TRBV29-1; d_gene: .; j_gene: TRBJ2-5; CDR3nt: TGCAGCGTTGTTGGGAGGAAAGAGACCCAGTACTTC; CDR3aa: CSVVGRKETQYF
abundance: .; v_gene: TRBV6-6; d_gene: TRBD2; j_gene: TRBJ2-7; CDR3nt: TGTGCCAGCAGTTGGACTAGCGGGGCCGCGAACGAGCAGTACTTC; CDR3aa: CASSWTSGAANEQYF
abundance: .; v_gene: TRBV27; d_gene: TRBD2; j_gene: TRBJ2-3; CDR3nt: TGTGCCAGCAGTCCCCTAGCGGGAGTACGGTGGGGCACAGATACGCAGTATTTT; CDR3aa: CASSPLAGVRWGTDTQYF
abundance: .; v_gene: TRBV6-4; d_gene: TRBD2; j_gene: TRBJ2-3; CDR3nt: TGTGCCAGCAGTCAACTAGCGGAAACTAGCACAGATACGCAGTATTTT; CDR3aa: CASSQLAETSTDTQYF
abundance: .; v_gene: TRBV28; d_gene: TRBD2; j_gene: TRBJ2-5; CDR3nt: TGTGCCAGCAGTTCCCTAGCGGGAGGCGGAGAGACCCAGTACTTC; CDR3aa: CASSSLAGGGETQYF
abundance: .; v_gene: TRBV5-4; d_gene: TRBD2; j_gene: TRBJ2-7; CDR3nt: TGTGCCAGCAGCTTAAGCGGGAGTAGCTCCTACGAGCAGTACTTC; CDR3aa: CASSLSGSSSYEQYF
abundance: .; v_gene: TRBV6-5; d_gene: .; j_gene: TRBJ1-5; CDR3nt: TGTGCCAGCAGCCATAGCAATCAGCCCCAGCATTTT; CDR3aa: CASSHSNQPQHF
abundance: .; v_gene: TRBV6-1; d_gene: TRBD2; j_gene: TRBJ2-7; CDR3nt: TGTGCCAGCAGTAAAGTAGCGGGGTCCTACGAGCAGTACTTC; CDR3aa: CASSKVAGSYEQYF
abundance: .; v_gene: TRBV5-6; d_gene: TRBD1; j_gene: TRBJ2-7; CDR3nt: TGTGCCAGCCGCCCACGCAGGGGGCATCGCCTCGAGCAGTACTTC; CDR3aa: CASRPRRGHRLEQYF
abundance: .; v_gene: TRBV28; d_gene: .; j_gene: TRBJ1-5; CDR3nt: TGTGCCAGCAGTTTAGGAGTAGATAGCAATCAGCCCCAGCATTTT; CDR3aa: CASSLGVDSNQPQHF
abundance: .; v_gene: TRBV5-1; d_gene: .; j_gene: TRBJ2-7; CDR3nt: TGCGCCAGCAGCTCTGACAGGAACTACGAGCAGTACTTC; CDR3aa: CASSSDRNYEQYF
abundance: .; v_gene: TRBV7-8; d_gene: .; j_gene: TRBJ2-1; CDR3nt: TGTGCCAGCAGCTTAGTTGGAGGAAGCTCCTACAATGAGCAGTTCTTC; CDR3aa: CASSLVGGSSYNEQFF
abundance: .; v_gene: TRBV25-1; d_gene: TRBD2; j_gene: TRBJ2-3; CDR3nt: TGTGCCAGCAGTGAAGCGGGAGAGAAAGCCTTCACAGATACGCAGTATTTT; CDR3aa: CASSEAGEKAFTDTQYF
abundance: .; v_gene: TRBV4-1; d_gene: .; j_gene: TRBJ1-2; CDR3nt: TGCGCCAGCAGCCAAGGAGGGACTAACTATGGCTACACCTTC; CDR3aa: CASSQGGTNYGYTF
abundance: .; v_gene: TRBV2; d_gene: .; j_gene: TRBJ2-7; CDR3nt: TGTGCCAGCAGTCCGAATGGCAGTCCCTACGAGCAGTACTTC; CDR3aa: CASSPNGSPYEQYF
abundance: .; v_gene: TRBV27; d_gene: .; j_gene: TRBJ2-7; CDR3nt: TGTGCCAGCAGTCCCCCCACAGGCCGCTACGAGCAGTACTTC; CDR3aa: CASSPPTGRYEQYF
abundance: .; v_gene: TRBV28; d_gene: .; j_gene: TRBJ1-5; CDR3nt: TGTGCCAGCAGTCTCCGGACTCTATATAGCAATCAGCCCCAGCATTTT; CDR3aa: CASSLRTLYSNQPQHF
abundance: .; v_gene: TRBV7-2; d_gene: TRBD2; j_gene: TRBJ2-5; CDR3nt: TGTGCCAGCAGCTTAGGGACTAGCGGGAGGGCCCGGGGAGAGACCCAGTACTTC; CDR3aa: CASSLGTSGRARGETQYF
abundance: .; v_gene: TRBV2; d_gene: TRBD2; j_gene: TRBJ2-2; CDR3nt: TGTGCCAGCAGAGGAATGGGACTAGCGGGGGGGACCGGGGAGCTGTTTTTT; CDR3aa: CASRGMGLAGGTGELFF
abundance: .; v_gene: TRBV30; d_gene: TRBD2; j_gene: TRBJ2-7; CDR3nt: TGTGCCTGGAGTGGTACTAGCGGTAACTACGAGCAGTACTTC; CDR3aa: CAWSGTSGNYEQYF
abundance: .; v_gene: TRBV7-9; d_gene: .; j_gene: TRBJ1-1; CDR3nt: TGTGCCAGCAGCGCTTGGACAGACACTGAAGCTTTCTTT; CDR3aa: CASSAWTDTEAFF
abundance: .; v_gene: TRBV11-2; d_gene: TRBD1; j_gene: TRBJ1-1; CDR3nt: TGTGCCAGCAGCTTTTCAGGGGGCTACACTGAAGCTTTCTTT; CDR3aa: CASSFSGGYTEAFF
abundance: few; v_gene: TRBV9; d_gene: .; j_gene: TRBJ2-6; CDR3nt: TGTGCCAGCAGCCCGCACAATTCTGGGGCCAACGTCCTGACTTTC; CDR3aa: CASSPHNSGANVLTF
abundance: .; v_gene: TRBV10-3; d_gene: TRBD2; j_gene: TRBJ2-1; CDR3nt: TGTGCCATCAGCGAGGCCGTAGCGGGAGGGCTTAATGAGCAGTTCTTC; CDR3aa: CAISEAVAGGLNEQFF
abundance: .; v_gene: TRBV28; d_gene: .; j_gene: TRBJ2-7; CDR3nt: TGTGCCAGCAGTAACCCGAGGGACTTGGGAAGGAGGGAGCAGTACTTC; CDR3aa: CASSNPRDLGRREQYF
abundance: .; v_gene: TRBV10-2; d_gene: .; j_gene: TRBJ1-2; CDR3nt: TGCGCCAGCACCCAGTTACCCAGAGCAGGGGGCTACACCTTC; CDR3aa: CASTQLPRAGGYTF
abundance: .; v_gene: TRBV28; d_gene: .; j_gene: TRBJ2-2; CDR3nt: TGTGCCAGCACCCCCACGAACACCGGGGAGCTGTTTTTT; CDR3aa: CASTPTNTGELFF
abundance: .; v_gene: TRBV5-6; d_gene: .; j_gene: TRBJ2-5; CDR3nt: TGTGCCAGCGGACCGACAGTGTCTGAGACCCAGTACTTC; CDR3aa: CASGPTVSETQYF
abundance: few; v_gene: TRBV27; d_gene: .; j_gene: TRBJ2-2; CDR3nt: TGTGCCAGCAGTTTATCAAGACAGGTCACCGGGGAGCTGTTTTTT; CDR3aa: CASSLSRQVTGELFF
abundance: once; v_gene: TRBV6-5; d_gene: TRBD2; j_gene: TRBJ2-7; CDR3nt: TGTGCCAGCAGCCCGAGCGGGGGACAATTCTACGAGCAGTACTTC; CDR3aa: CASSPSGGQFYEQYF
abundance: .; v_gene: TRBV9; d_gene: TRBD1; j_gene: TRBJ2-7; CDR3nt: TGTGCCAGCAGCGTAGGAGGACAGGGCTATGGCGAGCAGTACTTC; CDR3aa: CASSVGGQGYGEQYF
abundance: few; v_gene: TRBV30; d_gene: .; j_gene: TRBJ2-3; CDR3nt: TGTGCCTGGAGGATGGGAGTTAGGGACACAGATACGCAGTATTTT; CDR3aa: CAWRMGVRDTDTQYF
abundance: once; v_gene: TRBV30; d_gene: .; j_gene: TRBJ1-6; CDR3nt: TGTGCCTGGAGTCGTGAGACCCCCGCGGGTAATTCACCCCTCCACTTT; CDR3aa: CAWSRETPAGNSPLHF
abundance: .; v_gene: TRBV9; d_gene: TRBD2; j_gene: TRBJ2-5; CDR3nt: TGTGCCAGCAGCGAGGGCGGGACTATCCAAGAGACCCAGTACTTC; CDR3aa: CASSEGGTIQETQYF